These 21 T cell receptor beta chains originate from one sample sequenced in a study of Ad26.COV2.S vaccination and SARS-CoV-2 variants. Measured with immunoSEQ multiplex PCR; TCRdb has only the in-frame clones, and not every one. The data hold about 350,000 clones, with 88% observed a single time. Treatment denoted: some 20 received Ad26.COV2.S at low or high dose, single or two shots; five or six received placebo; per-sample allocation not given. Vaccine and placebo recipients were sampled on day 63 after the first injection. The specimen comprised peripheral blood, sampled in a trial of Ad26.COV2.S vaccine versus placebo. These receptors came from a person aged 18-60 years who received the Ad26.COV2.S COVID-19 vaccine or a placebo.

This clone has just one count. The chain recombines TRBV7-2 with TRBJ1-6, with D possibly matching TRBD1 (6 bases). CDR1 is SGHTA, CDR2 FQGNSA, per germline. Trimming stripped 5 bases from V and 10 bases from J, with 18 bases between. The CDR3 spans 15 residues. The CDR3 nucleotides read TGTGCCAGCAGCCCTCGGTCAGGGGATTGGTCACCCCTCCACTTT. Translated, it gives CASSPRSGDWSPLHF. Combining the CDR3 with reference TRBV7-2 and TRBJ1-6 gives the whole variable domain GAGVSQSPSNKVTEKGKDVELRCDPISGHTALYWYRQSLGQGLEFLIYFQGNSAPDKSGLPSDRFSAERTGGSVSTLTIQRTQQEDSAVYLCASSPRSGDWSPLHFGNGTRLTVT.

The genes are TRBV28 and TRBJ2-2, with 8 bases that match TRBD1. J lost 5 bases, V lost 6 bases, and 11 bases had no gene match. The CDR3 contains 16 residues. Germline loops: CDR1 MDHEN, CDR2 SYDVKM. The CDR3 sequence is CASRPTRGRVTGELFF. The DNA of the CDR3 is TGTGCCAGCAGGCCGACCAGGGGGCGCGTGACCGGGGAGCTGTTTTTT.

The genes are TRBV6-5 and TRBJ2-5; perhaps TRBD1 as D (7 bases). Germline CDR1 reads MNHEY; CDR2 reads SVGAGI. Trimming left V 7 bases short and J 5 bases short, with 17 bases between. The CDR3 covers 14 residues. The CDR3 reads CASTGGRGFETQYF. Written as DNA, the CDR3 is TGTGCCAGCACCGGGGGCAGGGGGTTTGAGACCCAGTACTTC.

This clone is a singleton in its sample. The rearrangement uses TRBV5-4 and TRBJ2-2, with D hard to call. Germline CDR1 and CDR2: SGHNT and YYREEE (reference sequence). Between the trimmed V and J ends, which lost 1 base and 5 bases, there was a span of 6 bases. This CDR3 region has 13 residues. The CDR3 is CASSLRDTGELFF. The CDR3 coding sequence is TGTGCCAGCAGCTTGAGAGATACCGGGGAGCTGTTTTTT.

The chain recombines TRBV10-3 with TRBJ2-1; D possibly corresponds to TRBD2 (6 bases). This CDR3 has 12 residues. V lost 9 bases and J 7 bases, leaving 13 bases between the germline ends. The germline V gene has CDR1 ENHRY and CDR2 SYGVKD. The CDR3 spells CAMAGGANEQFF. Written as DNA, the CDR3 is TGTGCCATGGCGGGCGGGGCGAATGAGCAGTTCTTC.

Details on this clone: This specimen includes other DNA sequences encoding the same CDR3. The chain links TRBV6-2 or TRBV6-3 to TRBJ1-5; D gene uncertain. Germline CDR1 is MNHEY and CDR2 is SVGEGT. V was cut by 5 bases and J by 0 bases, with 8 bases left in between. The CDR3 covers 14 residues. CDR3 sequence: CASSRDYSNQPQHF. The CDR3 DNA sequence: TGTGCCAGCAGTAGGGATTATAGCAATCAGCCCCAGCATTTT.

The CDR3 nucleotides read TGTGCCACCAGCAGTTTCAGCACTGAAGCTTTCTTT. Its protein is CATSSFSTEAFF. The rearrangement joins TRBV15 to TRBJ1-1, with no clear D. The CDR3 has 12 amino acids. CDR1 and CDR2 from the germline V gene are LNHNV and YYDKDF (reference sequence). The V gene lost 3 bases and the J gene lost 4 bases, with 6 bases spanning the gap. Combining the CDR3 with reference TRBV15 and TRBJ1-1 gives the whole variable domain DAMVIQNPRYQVTQFGKPVTLSCSQTLNHNVMYWYQQKSSQAPKLLFHYYDKDFNNEADTPDNFQSRRPNTSFCFLDIRSPGLGDTAMYLCATSSFSTEAFFGQGTRLTVV.

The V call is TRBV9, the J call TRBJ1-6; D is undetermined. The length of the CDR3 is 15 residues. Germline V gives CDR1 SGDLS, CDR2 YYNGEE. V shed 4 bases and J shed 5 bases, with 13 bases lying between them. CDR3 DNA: TGTGCCAGCAGCTCCCGGACGGCCGATAATTCACCCCTCCACTTT. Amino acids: CASSSRTADNSPLHF.

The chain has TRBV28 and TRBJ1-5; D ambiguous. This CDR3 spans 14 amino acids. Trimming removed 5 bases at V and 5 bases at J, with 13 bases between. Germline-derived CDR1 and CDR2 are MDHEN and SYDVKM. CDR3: CASSARGRDQPQHF. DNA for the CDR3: TGTGCCAGCAGTGCAAGAGGAAGGGATCAGCCCCAGCATTTT.

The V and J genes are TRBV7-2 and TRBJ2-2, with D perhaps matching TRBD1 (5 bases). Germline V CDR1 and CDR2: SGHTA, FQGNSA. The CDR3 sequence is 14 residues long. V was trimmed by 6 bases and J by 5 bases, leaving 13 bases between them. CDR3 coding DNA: TGTGCCAGCAGTTCCAGGGTAGGGACCGGGGAGCTGTTTTTT. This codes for CASSSRVGTGELFF.

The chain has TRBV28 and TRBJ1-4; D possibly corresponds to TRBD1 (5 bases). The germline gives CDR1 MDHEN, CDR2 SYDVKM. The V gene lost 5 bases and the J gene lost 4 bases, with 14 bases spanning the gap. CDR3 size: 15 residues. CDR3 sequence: CASSMTRDFNEKLFF. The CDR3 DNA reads TGTGCCAGCAGTATGACCAGGGATTTTAATGAAAAACTGTTTTTT.

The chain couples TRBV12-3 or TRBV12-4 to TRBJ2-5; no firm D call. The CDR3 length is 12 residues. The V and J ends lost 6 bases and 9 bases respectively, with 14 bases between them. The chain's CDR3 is CASSYNPGAQYF. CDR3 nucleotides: TGTGCCAGCAGCTACAATCCTGGGGCCCAGTACTTC.

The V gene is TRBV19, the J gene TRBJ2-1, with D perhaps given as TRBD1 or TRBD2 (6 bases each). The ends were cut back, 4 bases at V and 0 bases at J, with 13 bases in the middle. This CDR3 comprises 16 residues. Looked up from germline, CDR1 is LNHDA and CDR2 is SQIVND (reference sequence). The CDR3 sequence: CASSRGARVSYNEQFF. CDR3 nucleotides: TGTGCCAGTAGTAGGGGGGCTAGGGTCTCCTACAATGAGCAGTTCTTC.

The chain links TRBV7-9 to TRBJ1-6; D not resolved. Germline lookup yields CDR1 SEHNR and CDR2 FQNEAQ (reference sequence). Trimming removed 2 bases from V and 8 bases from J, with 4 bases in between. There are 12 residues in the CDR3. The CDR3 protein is CASSLPDSPLHF. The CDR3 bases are TGTGCCAGCAGCTTACCAGATTCACCCCTCCACTTT.

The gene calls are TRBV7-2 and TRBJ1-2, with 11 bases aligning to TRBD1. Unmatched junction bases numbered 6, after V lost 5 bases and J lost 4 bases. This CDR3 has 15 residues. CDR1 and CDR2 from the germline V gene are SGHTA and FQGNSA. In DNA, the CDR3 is TGTGCCAGCAGCCGCGGACAGGGGGCCACCTATGGCTACACCTTC. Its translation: CASSRGQGATYGYTF. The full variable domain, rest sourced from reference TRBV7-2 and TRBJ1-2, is GAGVSQSPSNKVTEKGKDVELRCDPISGHTALYWYRQSLGQGLEFLIYFQGNSAPDKSGLPSDRFSAERTGGSVSTLTIQRTQQEDSAVYLCASSRGQGATYGYTFGSGTRLTVV.

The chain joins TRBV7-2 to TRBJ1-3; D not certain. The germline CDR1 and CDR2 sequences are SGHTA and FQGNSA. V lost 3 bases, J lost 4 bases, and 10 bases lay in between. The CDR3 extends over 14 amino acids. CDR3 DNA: TGTGCCAGCAGCTTTAGGTCAGCGGGAAACACCATATATTTT. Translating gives CASSFRSAGNTIYF.

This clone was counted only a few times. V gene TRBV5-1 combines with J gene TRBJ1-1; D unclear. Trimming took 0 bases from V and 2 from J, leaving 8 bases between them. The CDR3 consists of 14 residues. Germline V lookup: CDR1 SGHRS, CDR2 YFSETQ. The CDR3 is CASSLVSLNTEAFF. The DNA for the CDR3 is TGCGCCAGCAGCTTGGTAAGCTTAAACACTGAAGCTTTCTTT.

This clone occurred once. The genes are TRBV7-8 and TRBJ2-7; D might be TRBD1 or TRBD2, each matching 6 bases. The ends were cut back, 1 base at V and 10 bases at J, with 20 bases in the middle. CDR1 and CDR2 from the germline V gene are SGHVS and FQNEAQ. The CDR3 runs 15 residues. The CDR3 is CASSLDGQFPGEQYF. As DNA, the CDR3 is TGTGCCAGCAGCTTAGACGGACAGTTTCCGGGAGAACAGTACTTC.

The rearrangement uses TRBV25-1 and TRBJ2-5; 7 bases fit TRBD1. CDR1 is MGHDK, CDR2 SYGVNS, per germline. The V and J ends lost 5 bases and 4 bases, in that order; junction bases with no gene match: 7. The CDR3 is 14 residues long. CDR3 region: CASSQKQGRETQYF. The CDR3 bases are TGTGCCAGCAGTCAAAAACAGGGGCGAGAGACCCAGTACTTC. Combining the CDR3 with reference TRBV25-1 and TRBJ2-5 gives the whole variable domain EADIYQTPRYLVIGTGKKITLECSQTMGHDKMYWYQQDPGMELHLIHYSYGVNSTEKGDLSSESTVSRIRTEHFPLTLESARPSHTSQYLCASSQKQGRETQYFGPGTRLLVL.

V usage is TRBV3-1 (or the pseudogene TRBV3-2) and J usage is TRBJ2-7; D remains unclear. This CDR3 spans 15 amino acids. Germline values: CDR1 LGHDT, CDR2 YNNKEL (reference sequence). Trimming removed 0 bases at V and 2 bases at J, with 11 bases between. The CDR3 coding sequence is TGTGCCAGCAGCCAAGATCGGGCCAACCCCTACGAGCAGTACTTC. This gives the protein CASSQDRANPYEQYF.

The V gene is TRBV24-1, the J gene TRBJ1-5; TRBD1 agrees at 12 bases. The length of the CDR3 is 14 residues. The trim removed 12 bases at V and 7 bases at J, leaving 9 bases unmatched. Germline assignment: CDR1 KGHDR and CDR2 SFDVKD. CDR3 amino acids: CAEPGQGAWQPQHF. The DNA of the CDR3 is TGTGCCGAACCGGGACAGGGGGCATGGCAGCCCCAGCATTTT.